These T cell receptor beta chains were read from a single sample in a study of blood T cell repertoires in COVID-19. The method was immunoSEQ multiplex PCR; TCRdb's version includes in-frame clones alone and lacks a portion of them. The data hold just over 150,000 clones, with 92% observed a single time. Sequenced: peripheral blood. These receptors all stem from a man younger than 40 with COVID-19, enrolled during active disease. Each CDR3 is given with its conserved first and last residue.

len,v_gene,j_gene,CDR3aa
16,TRBV9,TRBJ2-3,CASSVGRGGQTDTQYF
13,TRBV12-3/TRBV12-4,TRBJ1-1,CASTTWGGTEAFF
13,TRBV2,TRBJ2-2,CASSEAYSGELFF
16,TRBV5-4,TRBJ1-2,CASSARIFGQGRGYTF
15,TRBV5-1,TRBJ1-1,CASSFGISGAAEAFF
14,TRBV5-1,TRBJ1-2,CASSPQGANYGYTF
12,TRBV19,TRBJ1-1,CASSPGNTEAFF
14,TRBV7-8,TRBJ1-1,CATYRQGGSTEAFF
14,TRBV6-5,TRBJ1-2,CASSYSAQAWGYTF
16,TRBV9,TRBJ1-1,CASSAPGQGLDTEAFF
14,TRBV5-4,TRBJ2-7,CASSPVSVMNEQYF
19,TRBV6-2/TRBV6-3,TRBJ1-5,CASSYDPLSTGPFNQPQHF
16,TRBV5-4,TRBJ1-4,CASSLEGASKNEKLFF
15,TRBV11-2,TRBJ2-2,CASRLTGVHTGELFF
14,TRBV5-4,TRBJ1-2,CASSLDTQNYGYTF
15,TRBV5-5,TRBJ1-2,CASSLEQGAGYGYTF
15,TRBV3-1/TRBV3-2,TRBJ2-7,CASSQEGAVSNEQYF
12,TRBV19,TRBJ1-2,CASSLQYDGYTF
11,TRBV20-1,TRBJ2-5,CSARGGETQYF
14,TRBV25-1,TRBJ1-4,CASSDRATNEKLFF
12,TRBV19,TRBJ1-5,CASSIDSSPQHF
14,TRBV7-6,TRBJ2-7,CASSLGASSYEQYF
15,TRBV6-5,TRBJ1-1,CASSYTPDSSTEAFF
12,TRBV15,TRBJ1-2,CATSSEDRDYTF
20,TRBV10-3,TRBJ2-1,CAISESGAYSTGQGHNEQFF
17,TRBV19,TRBJ2-3,CASSIGTGIITLGTQYF
14,TRBV7-9,TRBJ2-7,CASSLTLGPYEQYF
14,TRBV29-1,TRBJ1-1,CSVQPTALNTEAFF
15,TRBV7-9,TRBJ2-7,CASSLGWTSSYEQYF
13,TRBV27,TRBJ2-7,CASSLRGPYEQYF
19,TRBV5-6,TRBJ1-5,CASSLYSSRSVVGNQPQHF
12,TRBV30,TRBJ2-7,CAWSVSGTEQYF
15,TRBV7-2,TRBJ1-1,CASSARQGAYAGAFF
13,TRBV19,TRBJ1-5,CASSIDLDQPQHF
14,TRBV28,TRBJ2-1,CASSNGVADNEQFF
13,TRBV12-5,TRBJ2-7,CASGLLNRDEQYF
13,TRBV3-1/TRBV3-2,TRBJ1-2,CASSHGANYGYTF
15,TRBV29-1,TRBJ1-5,CSVGGDSYSNQPQHF
18,TRBV6-2/TRBV6-3,TRBJ2-3,CASSTNILAGDPTDTQYF
16,TRBV4-3,TRBJ2-7,CASSPTGTGGLYEQYF
15,TRBV6-5,TRBJ1-1,CAIYGHDRGRTEAFF
13,TRBV3-1/TRBV3-2,TRBJ1-1,CASSRQENTEAFF
17,TRBV27,TRBJ1-1,CASSIGTGNSMNTEAFF
15,TRBV2,TRBJ2-4,CASSEGGIAKNIQYF